Given below is one TCR beta chain in context. The junction had 9 bases not matched to a gene; V was cut back by 6 bases and J by 5 bases. The CDR3 spans 16 residues. Germline V gene data show CDR1 as SGHAT and CDR2 as FQNNGV. The assay was immunoSEQ multiplex PCR, and TCRdb's table has in-frame clones only and misses some. The sample has about a million clones, about 72% seen once. The data were obtained in a study of shared clonotypes between healthy human individuals. The source of this sequence is a man between 18 and 29 years old in good health. Some clones in this sample may be carry-over from other donors' samples. The chain employs TRBV11-2 and TRBJ2-5; TRBD2 aligns across 13 bases. What was sequenced was memory CD4+ T cells from PBMCs. Noted subset: CD45RA-negative fraction. CDR3 sequence: CASSSGLAGAPETQYF. CDR3 in DNA: TGTGCCAGCAGTTCCGGACTAGCGGGAGCACCGGAGACCCAGTACTTC.